This T cell receptor beta chain came from a study of blood T cell repertoires in COVID-19. Across the study: The study drew acute and convalescent COVID-19 samples from the United States, Italy and Spain. Sample material is recorded as cDNA or gDNA derived from T cells, B-cell-depleted T cells, or PBMCs.

V was pared by 6 bases and J by 5 bases, with 8 bases of the junction left unmatched. The germline gives CDR1 SGHRS, CDR2 YFSETQ. This CDR3 contains 14 residues. In the source study's methods: Amplified reference gene primers provided the basis for estimating nucleated cell counts. Measured with immunoSEQ multiplex PCR; TCRdb has only the in-frame clones, and not every one. The D gene and trimming were derived from the DNA, and the V and J assignments and clone size from that table. The table includes approximately 65,000 clones, 70% to 90% detected once. V is TRBV5-1 and J is TRBJ2-7; TRBD1 matches at 10 bases. The source is a middle-aged man with acute or convalescent COVID-19. The sample taken for sequencing was peripheral blood. The CDR3 DNA is TGCGCCAGCACCCCCGGGACAGGGGTCAACGAGCAGTACTTC. Translated, it gives CASTPGTGVNEQYF.